This TCR beta chain derives from a study of blood T cell repertoires in COVID-19. Study-level background: Both acute and convalescent COVID-19 samples were obtained from the United States, Italy and Spain. From T cells, B-cell-depleted T cells, or PBMCs came the material, which was cDNA or gDNA.

Original processing methods: Amplification from reference gene primers served as the basis for estimated nucleated cell counts. Sequencing used immunoSEQ multiplex PCR; TCRdb keeps in-frame clones, though not all of them. D and trimming come from the DNA, and the V and J calls and clone size come from that table. The sample lists some 87,000 clones, around 92% occurring once. V shed 6 bases, J shed 7 bases, and the junction held 11 bases outside the gene matches. The CDR3 length is 16 residues. CDR1 and CDR2 (germline): SGHTA, FQGNSA. The source is a woman in her sixties with active COVID-19. V usage is TRBV7-2 and J usage is TRBJ1-6; 8 bases map to TRBD1. The material sequenced was peripheral blood. CDR3 sequence: CASSLQGARSNSPLHF. The CDR3, as DNA: TGTGCCAGCAGTCTGCAGGGGGCACGGTCGAATTCACCCCTCCACTTT. Supplemented by reference TRBV7-2 and TRBJ1-6, the full variable domain reads GAGVSQSPSNKVTEKGKDVELRCDPISGHTALYWYRQSLGQGLEFLIYFQGNSAPDKSGLPSDRFSAERTGGSVSTLTIQRTQQEDSAVYLCASSLQGARSNSPLHFGNGTRLTVT.